These 23 T cell receptor beta chains were sequenced from one sample in a study of control samples from healthy donors and cancer patients. TCRdb keeps only in-frame clones here, not all; method: immunoSEQ multiplex PCR. The profile covers about 170,000 clones, with 85% to 95% appearing a single time and about 4% taken by the ten largest. What was sequenced was blood. These receptors all come from a woman in her sixties or seventies in good health.

DNA of the CDR3: TGTGCCAGCAGCCGAGGACAGGGAGATAACTATGGCTACACCTTC. Encoded protein: CASSRGQGDNYGYTF. This chain uses TRBV3-1 (or the pseudogene TRBV3-2) with TRBJ1-2; TRBD1 agrees at 8 bases. Germline CDR1 LGHDT, CDR2 YNNKEL (reference sequence). V lost 4 bases to trimming and J lost 1 base; unmatched junction nucleotides: 5. The CDR3 runs 15 residues.

V gene TRBV20-1 combines with J gene TRBJ1-2; a possible D gene is TRBD1 (6 bases). The CDR3 spans 11 residues. V was trimmed by 8 bases and J by 5 bases, leaving 12 bases between them. CDR1 is DFQATT and CDR2 is SNEGSKA in the germline V gene (reference sequence). CDR3 loop: CSIDRRYGYTF. In nucleotides, the CDR3 is TGCAGTATCGACAGGAGATATGGCTACACCTTC.

The chain uses TRBV29-1 and TRBJ1-2; D is undetermined. The CDR3 extends over 11 amino acids. Germline V CDR1 and CDR2: SQVTM, ANQGSEA. V shed 4 bases and J shed 4 bases, with 7 bases lying between them. DNA for the CDR3: TGCAGCGTTGTAGGGAGCTATGGCTACACCTTC. This gives the protein CSVVGSYGYTF.

Concerning this clone: Given a much more abundant clone one base away, this may be a read error. Other DNA sequences in this sample translate to the same CDR3. The V and J genes are TRBV9 and TRBJ2-2; 10 nucleotides line up with TRBD2. V was pared by 0 bases and J by 6 bases, with 5 bases of the junction left unmatched. In germline, CDR1 is SGDLS, CDR2 YYNGEE. The CDR3 sequence is 16 residues long. This CDR3 reads CASSVAPAGGSGELFF. CDR3 DNA: TGTGCCAGCAGCGTAGCGCCAGCGGGGGGGTCCGGGGAGCTGTTTTTT.

J is TRBJ1-5 and V is TRBV27; D possibly corresponds to TRBD1 (5 bases). Trimming removed 0 bases from V and 3 bases from J, with 12 bases in between. The CDR3 length is 16 residues. Germline-derived CDR1 and CDR2 are MNHEY and SMNVEV (reference sequence). The CDR3 sequence is CASSLSGGRNNQPQHF. The CDR3 nucleotides read TGTGCCAGCAGTTTATCTGGGGGGAGAAACAATCAGCCCCAGCATTTT.

The table lists this clone with a count of one. The CDR3 protein is CASSSQGAQVHEQFF. CDR3 nucleotide sequence: TGTGCCAGTAGTTCACAGGGGGCGCAAGTTCATGAGCAGTTCTTC. V gene TRBV19 combines with J gene TRBJ2-1, with 9 nucleotides matching TRBD1. In germline, CDR1 is LNHDA, CDR2 SQIVND (reference sequence). V was pared by 5 bases and J by 8 bases, with 10 bases of the junction left unmatched. The CDR3 is 15 amino acids.

V usage is TRBV3-1 (or the pseudogene TRBV3-2) and J usage is TRBJ2-3, with TRBD2 matching over 8 bases. The germline CDR1 and CDR2 sequences are LGHDT and YNNKEL (reference sequence). Losses at the gene ends were 2 bases for V and 1 base for J; bases not matched to a gene: 5. The CDR3 consists of 16 residues. For the CDR3, the DNA is TGTGCCAGCAGCCAATCGAGGCGGGGGGGCACAGATACGCAGTATTTT. It yields the protein CASSQSRRGGTDTQYF.

The genes are TRBV12-3 or TRBV12-4 and TRBJ2-5; perhaps TRBD1 as D (5 bases). Deletions cut 7 bases from V and 10 bases from J, with 19 bases between. The CDR3 sequence is 13 residues long. CDR3 loop: CASTPPGRADQYF. The CDR3 DNA reads TGTGCCAGCACCCCTCCGGGCAGGGCGGACCAGTACTTC.

J is TRBJ2-7 and V is TRBV10-3, with TRBD1 matching over 8 bases. CDR3 size: 14 residues. The V segment lost 6 bases and the J segment 5 bases; nucleotides outside the gene matches: 9. Germline loops: CDR1 ENHRY, CDR2 SYGVKD. The CDR3 bases are TGTGCCATCAGCCGGGACAGGAGGACAAACGAGCAGTACTTC. Amino acids: CAISRDRRTNEQYF.

The V call is TRBV14, the J call TRBJ2-5; 7 bases align to TRBD1. V gave up 1 base and J gave up 2 bases; unmatched junction bases: 10. CDR1 SGHDN and CDR2 FVKESK come from the germline V gene. The CDR3 consists of 17 residues. The CDR3 protein is CASSQGTGTAEQETQYF. The DNA of the CDR3 is TGTGCCAGCAGCCAAGGAACCGGGACAGCTGAACAAGAGACCCAGTACTTC.

This clone has just one count. The chain recombines TRBV27 with TRBJ2-3; D possibly uses TRBD1 or TRBD2 (5 bases each). V lost 10 bases and J 2 bases, leaving 16 bases between the germline ends. Per germline, CDR1 MNHEY and CDR2 SMNVEV (reference sequence). The CDR3 consists of 14 residues. CDR3 amino acids: CATQHWGNTDTQYF. The DNA for the CDR3 is TGTGCCACCCAACACTGGGGGAACACAGATACGCAGTATTTT.

The chain is built from TRBV7-2 and TRBJ2-5, with D tentatively TRBD2 (5 bases). The CDR3 spans 13 residues. Deletions cut 4 bases from V and 5 bases from J, with 11 bases between. Germline V gives CDR1 SGHTA, CDR2 FQGNSA. The CDR3 loop is CASSSLARETQYF. The CDR3, as DNA: TGTGCCAGCAGCTCCTTAGCGAGGGAGACCCAGTACTTC. The full variable domain, its missing parts supplied by reference TRBV7-2 and TRBJ2-5, is GAGVSQSPSNKVTEKGKDVELRCDPISGHTALYWYRQSLGQGLEFLIYFQGNSAPDKSGLPSDRFSAERTGGSVSTLTIQRTQQEDSAVYLCASSSLARETQYFGPGTRLLVL.

This sequence joins TRBV9 and TRBJ1-1; D remains unclear. Germline-derived CDR1 and CDR2 are SGDLS and YYNGEE. V lost 0 bases and J 1 base, leaving 7 bases between the germline ends. This CDR3 has 14 amino acids. The CDR3 nucleotides read TGTGCCAGCAGCGTAGAACGGAAGAACACTGAAGCTTTCTTT. Amino acid sequence: CASSVERKNTEAFF.

The J gene is TRBJ2-3, the V gene TRBV19; the match to TRBD1 covers 8 bases. Germline CDR1 and CDR2: LNHDA and SQIVND (reference sequence). Trimming took 3 bases from V and 0 from J; bases not matched to a gene: 2. CDR3 size: 15 residues. The CDR3 DNA sequence: TGTGCCAGTAGTATGGACAGGGCTAGCACAGATACGCAGTATTTT. Translated, it gives CASSMDRASTDTQYF. The variable domain in full, completed from reference TRBV19 and TRBJ2-3, reads DGGITQSPKYLFRKEGQNVTLSCEQNLNHDAMYWYRQDPGQGLRLIYYSQIVNDFQKGDIAEGYSVSREKKESFPLTVTSAQKNPTAFYLCASSMDRASTDTQYFGPGTRLTVL.

The chain employs TRBV16 and TRBJ1-5, with TRBD1 matching over 9 bases. The CDR3 sequence is 14 residues long. J lost 6 bases, V lost 4 bases, and 4 bases had no gene match. The germline gives CDR1 KGHSY, CDR2 FQNENV. The CDR3 sequence is CASSRDRAGQPQHF. Here the CDR3 DNA reads TGTGCCAGCAGCCGGGACAGGGCAGGTCAGCCCCAGCATTTT. Filled out from reference TRBV16 and TRBJ1-5, the complete variable domain reads GEEVAQTPKHLVRGEGQKAKLYCAPIKGHSYVFWYQQVLKNEFKFLISFQNENVFDETGMPKERFSAKCLPNSPCSLEIQATKLEDSAVYFCASSRDRAGQPQHFGDGTRLSIL.

V and J are TRBV5-1 and TRBJ1-2, with D possibly TRBD1 on 6 matching bases. The CDR3 sequence is 15 residues long. The V gene's germline CDR1 is SGHRS and CDR2 YFSETQ. Trimming left V 1 base short and J 0 bases short, with 10 bases between. CDR3 amino acids: CASSLNRGANYGYTF. CDR3 nucleotide sequence: TGCGCCAGCAGCTTGAATAGGGGGGCTAACTATGGCTACACCTTC. Full variable domain (rest looked up from reference TRBV5-1 and TRBJ1-2): KAGVTQTPRYLIKTRGQQVTLSCSPISGHRSVSWYQQTPGQGLQFLFEYFSETQRNKGNFPGRFSGRQFSNSRSEMNVSTLELGDSALYLCASSLNRGANYGYTFGSGTRLTVV.

J is TRBJ1-3 and V is TRBV9, with D unclear. Germline V gives CDR1 SGDLS, CDR2 YYNGEE. Trimming left V 1 base short and J 4 bases short, with 9 bases between. The CDR3 length is 14 residues. The CDR3 reads CASSVQGTGNTIYF. CDR3 nucleotide sequence: TGTGCCAGCAGCGTACAAGGAACCGGAAACACCATATATTTT.

A single count supports this clone. The chain employs TRBV19 and TRBJ1-3; a possible D gene is TRBD1 (5 bases). Germline CDR1 and CDR2: LNHDA and SQIVND (reference sequence). The V end was cut by 5 bases, the J end by 4 bases, with 15 bases between. The CDR3 is 15 amino acids. The CDR3 sequence is CASSLMSGVGNTIYF. CDR3 in DNA: TGTGCCAGTAGTCTGATGTCGGGGGTCGGAAACACCATATATTTT.

This CDR3 is CASSVRRNTEAFF. The CDR3 DNA sequence: TGTGCCAGCAGTGTACGCAGAAACACTGAAGCTTTCTTT. The J gene is TRBJ1-1, the V gene TRBV2; no clear D gene. Trimming shortened V by 4 bases and J by 2 bases, and 8 bases separated the two germline ends. CDR3 length: 13 amino acids. Germline CDR1 reads SNHLY; CDR2 reads FYNNEI.

The sample holds one count of this clone. The chain has TRBV19 and TRBJ1-1; D unresolved. CDR1 is LNHDA, CDR2 SQIVND, per germline (reference sequence). The CDR3 consists of 14 residues. V lost 3 bases, J lost 7 bases, and 15 bases lay in between. CDR3 in DNA: TGTGCCAGTAGTATGGAGGAGGGTATGAGTGAAGCTTTCTTT. The encoded protein is CASSMEEGMSEAFF. Variable domain in full (rest from reference TRBV19 and TRBJ1-1): DGGITQSPKYLFRKEGQNVTLSCEQNLNHDAMYWYRQDPGQGLRLIYYSQIVNDFQKGDIAEGYSVSREKKESFPLTVTSAQKNPTAFYLCASSMEEGMSEAFFGQGTRLTVV.

V is TRBV3-1 (or the pseudogene TRBV3-2) and J is TRBJ1-4; the D is unclear. Germline V gene lookup returns CDR1 LGHDT and CDR2 YNNKEL (reference sequence). The CDR3 runs 15 residues. Between the trimmed V and J ends, which lost 3 bases and 7 bases, there was a span of 15 bases. The CDR3, as DNA: TGTGCCAGCAGCCAGGACTACCCGGTCGGTGAAAAACTGTTTTTT. This gives the protein CASSQDYPVGEKLFF.

This clone was seen once. The chain uses TRBV20-1 and TRBJ1-1; D gene unclear. V was trimmed by 3 bases and J by 7 bases, leaving 9 bases between them. The CDR3 spans 11 residues. Germline V gene data show CDR1 as DFQATT and CDR2 as SNEGSKA (reference sequence). CDR3 bases: TGCAGTGCTAGGAGGCAGATTGAAGCTTTCTTT. It yields the protein CSARRQIEAFF.

This rearrangement joins TRBV9 to TRBJ1-2, with D possibly TRBD1 on 6 matching bases. The CDR3 has 13 residues. The V end was cut by 5 bases, the J end by 6 bases, with 14 bases between. CDR1 and CDR2 from the germline V gene are SGDLS and YYNGEE. The CDR3 reads CASSHGTLNGYTF. CDR3 nucleotides: TGTGCCAGCAGTCACGGGACACTTAATGGCTACACCTTC. Full variable domain (outside the CDR3, taken from reference TRBV9 and TRBJ1-2): DSGVTQTPKHLITATGQRVTLRCSPRSGDLSVYWYQQSLDQGLQFLIQYYNGEERAKGNILERFSAQQFPDLHSELNLSSLELGDSALYFCASSHGTLNGYTFGSGTRLTVV.